This T cell receptor (beta chain) was sequenced in a study of blood T cell repertoires in COVID-19. Study in general: Samples representing acute and convalescent COVID-19 were sourced from the United States, Italy and Spain. PBMCs, B-cell-depleted T cells, or T cells were the source of the cDNA or gDNA that made up the material.

Original analysis: By means of reference gene primer amplification, nucleated cell counts were estimated. Data came from immunoSEQ multiplex PCR; TCRdb stores just in-frame clones and leaves some out. That table gives V, J and clone size, and the DNA gave D and trimming. The sample carries some 73,000 clones, less than 75% recorded once. V lost 7 bases, J lost 2 bases, and 5 bases stayed unmatched. The CDR3 covers 13 residues. Germline CDR1 and CDR2: GTSNPN and SVGIG (reference sequence). This sequence was found in a man aged 55 to 69 with acute or convalescent COVID-19. Sequenced input: peripheral blood. The chain couples TRBV30 to TRBJ2-3, with 8 bases aligning to TRBD2. CDR3 bases: TGTGCCTCGACTAGCGCATACACAGATACGCAGTATTTT. This sequence encodes CASTSAYTDTQYF.